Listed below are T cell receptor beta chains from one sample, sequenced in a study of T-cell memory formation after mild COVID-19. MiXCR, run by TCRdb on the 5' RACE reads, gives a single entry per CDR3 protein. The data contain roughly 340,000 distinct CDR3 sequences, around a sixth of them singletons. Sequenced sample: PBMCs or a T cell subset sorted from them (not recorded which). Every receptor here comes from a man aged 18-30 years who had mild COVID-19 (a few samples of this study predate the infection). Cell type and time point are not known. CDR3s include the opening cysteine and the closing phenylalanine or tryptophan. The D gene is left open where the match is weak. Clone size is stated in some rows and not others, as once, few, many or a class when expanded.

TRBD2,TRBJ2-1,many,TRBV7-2,CASSLGLSGGGQGEQFF,TGTGCCAGCAGCCTCGGTTTGAGCGGGGGGGGCCAAGGTGAGCAGTTCTTC
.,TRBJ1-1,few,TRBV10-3,CAISEGPSTEAFF,TGTGCCATCAGTGAAGGGCCTTCCACTGAAGCTTTCTTT
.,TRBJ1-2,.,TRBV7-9,CASSPSSLGYTF,TGTGCCAGCAGCCCTAGTTCCCTCGGCTACACCTTC
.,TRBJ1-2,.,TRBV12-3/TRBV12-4,CASILGRLGQGGYGYTF,TGTGCCAGCATCTTGGGTCGTTTAGGGCAGGGAGGCTATGGCTACACCTTC
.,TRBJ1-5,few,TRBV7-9,CASSLGGPGGQPQHF,TGTGCCAGCAGTTTGGGGGGCCCGGGAGGGCAGCCCCAGCATTTT
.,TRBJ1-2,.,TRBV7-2,CASSDRTAKGGYTF,TGTGCCAGCAGCGACAGGACGGCGAAGGGCGGCTACACCTTC
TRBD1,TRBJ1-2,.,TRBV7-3,CGTAYGYTF,TGCGGGACAGCTTATGGCTACACCTTC
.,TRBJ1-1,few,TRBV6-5,CASRPRTGTHPEAFF,TGTGCCAGCAGGCCTCGGACCGGGACACACCCTGAAGCTTTCTTT
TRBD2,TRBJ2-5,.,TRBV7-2,CASSLDGGGRSETQYF,TGTGCCAGCAGCTTAGATGGCGGGGGGCGGTCAGAGACCCAGTACTTC
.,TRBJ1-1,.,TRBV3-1,CASSTGSTEAFF,TGTGCCAGCAGTACAGGGAGCACTGAAGCTTTCTTT
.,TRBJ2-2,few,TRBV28,CASSYDGWHGELFF,TGTGCCAGCAGTTACGACGGTTGGCACGGGGAGCTGTTTTTT
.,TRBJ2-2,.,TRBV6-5,CASSYSSGGSDGELFF,TGTGCCAGCAGTTACTCTTCCGGGGGTTCAGACGGGGAGCTGTTTTTT
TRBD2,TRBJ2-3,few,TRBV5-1,CASSPGRGKSDTQYF,TGCGCCAGCAGCCCGGGGAGGGGAAAGTCAGATACGCAGTATTTT
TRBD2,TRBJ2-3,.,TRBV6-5,CASSYFRGGGDTQYF,TGTGCCAGCAGTTACTTTCGGGGGGGAGGAGATACGCAGTATTTT
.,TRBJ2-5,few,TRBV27,CASSSSRFGESQYF,TGTGCCAGCAGTTCATCCCGGTTCGGGGAGTCCCAGTACTTC
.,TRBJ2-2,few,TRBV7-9,CASTPHGRVKTGELFF,TGTGCCAGCACCCCCCACGGACGGGTAAAGACCGGGGAGCTGTTTTTT
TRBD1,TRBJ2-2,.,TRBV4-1,CASSQVPGQGAGELFF,TGCGCCAGCAGCCAGGTCCCGGGACAGGGGGCCGGGGAGCTGTTTTTT
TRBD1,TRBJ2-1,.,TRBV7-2,CASSLWTGEQFF,TGTGCCAGCAGCTTATGGACAGGGGAGCAGTTCTTC